Below are 14 T cell receptor beta chains sequenced from a single sample in a study of shared clonotypes between healthy human individuals. Data came from immunoSEQ multiplex PCR; TCRdb stores just in-frame clones and leaves some out. The sample lists about 480,000 clones; 60% to 85% were seen once. Sequencing used PBMCs. The receptors originated from a woman aged 40 to 50 in good health. Some clones in this sample may be carry-over from other donors' samples.

V and J are TRBV10-3 and TRBJ2-3; 7 nucleotides agree with TRBD2. CDR3 length: 13 amino acids. V dropped 9 bases and J dropped 2; count of bases not matched to a gene: 5. The germline gives CDR1 ENHRY, CDR2 SYGVKD. This chain's CDR3 is CAMRENPTDTQYF. CDR3 in DNA: TGTGCCATGCGGGAGAACCCCACAGATACGCAGTATTTT.

The sample holds a few counts of this clone. The rearrangement joins TRBV27 to TRBJ1-2; 9 bases line up with TRBD1. J lost 7 bases, V lost 3 bases, and 3 bases had no gene match. This CDR3 is built from 13 residues. The germline gives CDR1 MNHEY, CDR2 SMNVEV (reference sequence). The CDR3 reads CASSFGQGSGYTF. CDR3 DNA: TGTGCCAGCAGTTTCGGACAGGGGAGTGGCTACACCTTC.

This clone was counted between two and nine times. The chain links TRBV11-1 to TRBJ2-1; 11 bases agree with TRBD2. This CDR3 has 16 amino acids. Per germline, CDR1 SGHAT and CDR2 FQDESV (reference sequence). Germline trimming cut 6 bases from V and 9 bases from J; bases unmatched to any gene: 13. CDR3 bases: TGTGCCAGCAGACATAGCGGGAGGGCCCTAACGGGTGAGCAGTTCTTC. Its translation: CASRHSGRALTGEQFF.

On this clone: This CDR3 is also generated by other DNA sequences in the sample. The chain carries TRBV9 and TRBJ2-7, with TRBD2 matching 8 bases. The CDR3 loop spans 14 amino acids. Germline CDR1 is SGDLS and CDR2 is YYNGEE. The junction had 3 bases not matched to a gene; V was cut back by 2 bases and J by 2 bases. DNA for the CDR3: TGTGCCAGCAGCGTGCGGGGGGACCCCTACGAGCAGTACTTC. Translated, it gives CASSVRGDPYEQYF.

The table lists this clone with a few counts. This chain joins TRBV11-2 and TRBJ2-7; unclear D gene. CDR1 is SGHAT, CDR2 FQNNGV, per germline. The CDR3 totals 12 residues. V lost 5 bases, J lost 4 bases, and 9 bases lay in between. Here the CDR3 reads CASSVSQYEQYF. The DNA of the CDR3 is TGTGCCAGCAGCGTATCCCAGTACGAGCAGTACTTC. Using reference TRBV11-2 and TRBJ2-7 for the parts outside the CDR3, the full variable domain is EAGVAQSPRYKIIEKRQSVAFWCNPISGHATLYWYQQILGQGPKLLIQFQNNGVVDDSQLPKDRFSAERLKGVDSTLKIQPAKLEDSAVYLCASSVSQYEQYFGPGTRLTVT.

V is TRBV11-2 and J is TRBJ2-1; 11 nucleotides align to TRBD1. With 2 bases clipped from V and 5 bases from J, the junction kept 8 bases outside the gene matches. This CDR3 spans 17 amino acids. Germline values: CDR1 SGHAT, CDR2 FQNNGV. The CDR3 nucleotides are TGTGCCAGCAGCTTAACCCTTCCGGGACAGGGGGACAATGAGCAGTTCTTC. Translation: CASSLTLPGQGDNEQFF.

The rearrangement links TRBV14 to TRBJ1-1; the D is unclear. V was trimmed by 0 bases and J by 9 bases, leaving 8 bases between them. The CDR3 has 12 amino acids. Germline V CDR1 and CDR2: SGHDN, FVKESK. This CDR3 is CASSQERDKAFF. The CDR3 DNA is TGTGCCAGCAGCCAAGAACGAGATAAAGCTTTCTTT.

About this clone: Other DNA sequences of this sample code for an identical CDR3. The gene calls are TRBV6-1 and TRBJ1-5; D is perhaps TRBD1 (5 bases). Germline assignment: CDR1 MNHNS and CDR2 SASEGT. With 3 bases removed from V and 0 bases from J, the gap between germline ends came to 12 bases. This CDR3 has 16 residues. CDR3: CASSELTGYSNQPQHF. The CDR3 nucleotides are TGTGCCAGCAGTGAGCTAACAGGATATAGCAATCAGCCCCAGCATTTT.

This chain uses TRBV5-1 with TRBJ2-3, with 9 bases lining up with TRBD1. The CDR3 sequence is 16 residues long. CDR1 SGHRS and CDR2 YFSETQ come from the germline V gene. V lost 1 base to trimming and J lost 4 bases; unmatched junction nucleotides: 7. CDR3 DNA: TGCGCCAGCAGCTTGCTAGGACAGGGGCCCCCAGATACGCAGTATTTT. Translated, it gives CASSLLGQGPPDTQYF.

As regards this clone: It may be a read error: a sequence one base away is much more abundant. Other DNA sequences from this sample encode an identical CDR3 as well. CDR3 bases: TGTGCCAGCGCCCGGGACACCGGGGAGCTGTTTTTT. Translation gives CASARDTGELFF. This chain joins TRBV6-1 and TRBJ2-2; no reliable D call. The CDR3 loop spans 12 amino acids. The V and J ends lost 8 bases and 3 bases respectively, with 7 bases between them. Germline V gives CDR1 MNHNS, CDR2 SASEGT.

The rearrangement joins TRBV28 to TRBJ1-1; possibly TRBD1 for D (5 bases). The CDR3 loop spans 15 amino acids. Germline V gene sequence: CDR1 MDHEN, CDR2 SYDVKM. The V end was cut by 5 bases, the J end by 5 bases, with 18 bases between. The CDR3 is CASSPQRDGRTEAFF. DNA for the CDR3: TGTGCCAGCAGTCCCCAAAGGGACGGCCGAACTGAAGCTTTCTTT.

The chain joins TRBV6-1 to TRBJ2-3; the match to TRBD1 covers 7 bases. J lost 0 bases, V lost 6 bases, and 6 bases had no gene match. The CDR3 spans 15 residues. The V gene's germline CDR1 is MNHNS and CDR2 SASEGT. The CDR3, as DNA: TGTGCCAGCAGGCCCGACAGGGTTAGCACAGATACGCAGTATTTT. It is translated as CASRPDRVSTDTQYF.

The chain has TRBV19 and TRBJ1-5; no firm D call. The CDR3 has 12 residues. Germline V gene lookup returns CDR1 LNHDA and CDR2 SQIVND (reference sequence). V was clipped by 5 bases and J by 4 bases, with 6 bases between them. Here the CDR3 reads CASSEQNQPQHF. The DNA of the CDR3 is TGTGCCAGTAGTGAACAGAATCAGCCCCAGCATTTT.

This clone was counted a single time. The genes are TRBV5-1 and TRBJ2-6; D gene unclear. V lost 2 bases and J lost 1, with 7 bases in between. The germline gives CDR1 SGHRS, CDR2 YFSETQ. This CDR3 is 15 amino acids long. The CDR3 here is CASSFSWSGANVLTF. In DNA, the CDR3 is TGCGCCAGCAGCTTTAGTTGGTCTGGGGCCAACGTCCTGACTTTC.